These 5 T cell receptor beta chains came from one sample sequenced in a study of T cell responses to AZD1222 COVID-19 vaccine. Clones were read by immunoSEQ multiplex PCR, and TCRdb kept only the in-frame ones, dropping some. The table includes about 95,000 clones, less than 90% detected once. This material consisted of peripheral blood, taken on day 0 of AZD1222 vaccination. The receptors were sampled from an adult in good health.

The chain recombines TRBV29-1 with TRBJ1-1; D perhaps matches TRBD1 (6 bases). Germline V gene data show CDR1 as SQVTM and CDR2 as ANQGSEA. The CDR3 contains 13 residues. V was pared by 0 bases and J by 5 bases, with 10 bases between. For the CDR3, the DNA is TGCAGCGTTGAAGACCAGGGGAATACTGAAGCTTTCTTT. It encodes CSVEDQGNTEAFF.

The CDR3 is CASREFYEQFF. CDR3 bases: TGTGCCAGCAGGGAGTTCTATGAGCAGTTCTTC. V usage is TRBV2 and J usage is TRBJ2-1, with D unclear. The V and J ends lost 6 bases and 8 bases respectively, with 8 bases between them. The CDR3 runs 11 residues. Germline CDR1 is SNHLY and CDR2 is FYNNEI.

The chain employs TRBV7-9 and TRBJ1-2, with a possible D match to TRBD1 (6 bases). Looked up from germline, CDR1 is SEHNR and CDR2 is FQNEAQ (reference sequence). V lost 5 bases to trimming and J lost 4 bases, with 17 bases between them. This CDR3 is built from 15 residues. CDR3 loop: CASSLTSGAGYGYTF. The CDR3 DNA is TGTGCCAGCAGCCTTACGTCGGGGGCCGGCTATGGCTACACCTTC.

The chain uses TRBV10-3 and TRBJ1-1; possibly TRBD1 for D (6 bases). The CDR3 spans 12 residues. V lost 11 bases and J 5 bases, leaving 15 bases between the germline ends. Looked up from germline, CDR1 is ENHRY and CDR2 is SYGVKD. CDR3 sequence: CASWGLGTEAFF. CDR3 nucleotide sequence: TGTGCCTCCTGGGGGCTTGGGACTGAAGCTTTCTTT.

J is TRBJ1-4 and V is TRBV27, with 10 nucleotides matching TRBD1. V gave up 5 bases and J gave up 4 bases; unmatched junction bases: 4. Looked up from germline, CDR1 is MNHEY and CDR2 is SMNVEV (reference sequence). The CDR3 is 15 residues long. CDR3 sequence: CASSARTGGNEKLFF. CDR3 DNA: TGTGCCAGCAGTGCCCGGACAGGGGGTAATGAAAAACTGTTTTTT.